This T cell receptor (beta chain) is drawn from a study of blood T cell repertoires in COVID-19. Study context: From T cells, B-cell-depleted T cells, or PBMCs came the material, which was cDNA or gDNA.

Measured with immunoSEQ multiplex PCR; TCRdb has only the in-frame clones, and not every one. The sample holds 100,000 or so clones, 60% to 80% seen once. V was pared by 3 bases and J by 0 bases, with 4 bases of the junction left unmatched. Per germline, CDR1 SGHTA and CDR2 FQGNSA. CDR3 length: 16 residues. The rearrangement joins TRBV7-2 to TRBJ2-1; 8 bases match TRBD2. The source of this sequence is a man aged 55 to 70 with active or convalescent COVID-19. Input material: peripheral blood. This CDR3 reads CASSFSGTSSYNEQFF. The DNA for the CDR3 is TGTGCCAGCAGCTTTAGCGGGACGAGCTCCTACAATGAGCAGTTCTTC.